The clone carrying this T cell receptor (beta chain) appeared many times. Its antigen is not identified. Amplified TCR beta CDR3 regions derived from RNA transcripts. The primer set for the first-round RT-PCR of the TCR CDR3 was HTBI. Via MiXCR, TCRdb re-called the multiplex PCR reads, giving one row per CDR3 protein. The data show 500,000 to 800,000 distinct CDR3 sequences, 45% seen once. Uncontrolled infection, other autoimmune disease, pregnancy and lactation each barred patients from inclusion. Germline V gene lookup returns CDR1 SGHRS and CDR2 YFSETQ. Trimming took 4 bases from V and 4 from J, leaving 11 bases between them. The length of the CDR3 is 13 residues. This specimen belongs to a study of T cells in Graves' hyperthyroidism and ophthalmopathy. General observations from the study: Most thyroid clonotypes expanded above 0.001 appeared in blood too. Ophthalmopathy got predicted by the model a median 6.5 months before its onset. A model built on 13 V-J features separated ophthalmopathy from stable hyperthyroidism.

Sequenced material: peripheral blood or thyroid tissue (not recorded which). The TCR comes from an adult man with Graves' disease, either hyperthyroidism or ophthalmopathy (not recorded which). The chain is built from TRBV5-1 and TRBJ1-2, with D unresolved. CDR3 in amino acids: CASSAGLGYGYTF. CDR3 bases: TGCGCCAGCAGCGCCGGTTTGGGCTATGGCTACACCTTC.